These 9 T cell receptor beta chains were sequenced from one sample in a study of blood T cells in healthy people across ages. The authors ran a second PCR of about 7 to 11 cycles using a sample-barcoded 5' primer and a J-beta primer mix. Via MiXCR, TCRdb re-called the 5' RACE reads, giving one row per CDR3 protein. The sample lists 1.2 million to 1.5 million distinct CDR3 sequences, 59% seen once, with 5% to 7% in the top ten. Sequencing was done on a sample of blood. These receptors came from a man younger than 35 in good health.

This clonotype came up a few times. The chain couples TRBV20-1 to TRBJ2-5; 7 nucleotides align to TRBD1. The DNA end is a closer match to TRBJ2-7, so the J assignment may be wrong. The CDR3 totals 13 residues. Per germline, CDR1 DFQATT and CDR2 SNEGSKA (reference sequence). CDR3 amino acids: CSARARTGYEQYF. Here the CDR3 DNA reads TGCAGTGCTAGAGCCAGGACAGGTTACGAGCAGTACTTC.

The chain recombines TRBV20-1 with TRBJ2-3; the match to TRBD1 covers 9 bases. The CDR3 has 14 residues. The germline V gene has CDR1 DFQATT and CDR2 SNEGSKA (reference sequence). J was trimmed by 3 bases and V by 4 bases; bases with no gene match: 5. CDR3 in DNA: TGCAGTGCTACAGGACAGGGGCTTACAGATACGCAGTATTTT. Translation: CSATGQGLTDTQYF.

The chain uses TRBV24-1 and TRBJ2-4, with unresolved D. Trimming pared 2 bases from V and 4 bases from J, leaving 5 bases between. Germline lookup yields CDR1 KGHDR and CDR2 SFDVKD. This CDR3 spans 13 amino acids. The CDR3 region has the DNA TGTGCCACCAGTGATTACAGTAAAAACATTCAGTACTTC. This translates into CATSDYSKNIQYF.

This clonotype was recorded a few times. V and J are TRBV12-3 or TRBV12-4 and TRBJ2-7; a possible D gene is TRBD1 (6 bases). Trimming cost V 4 bases and J 1 base, with 11 bases left between them. The CDR3 has 14 amino acids. The CDR3 loop reads CASSSDRVSYEQYF. Here the CDR3 DNA reads TGTGCCAGCAGTTCGGACAGAGTATCCTACGAGCAGTACTTC.

The chain carries TRBV9 and TRBJ2-1; D is undetermined. The V gene's germline CDR1 is SGDLS and CDR2 YYNGEE. Trimming left V 0 bases short and J 10 bases short, with 14 bases between. CDR3 size: 14 residues. For the CDR3, the DNA is TGTGCCAGCAGCGTAGGCGGTCTCTCCTACGAGCAGTTCTTC. This sequence encodes CASSVGGLSYEQFF.

This clonotype has just a few counts. The rearrangement links TRBV4-3 to TRBJ2-3; D uncertain. V lost 0 bases to trimming and J lost 5 bases, with 15 bases between them. Germline-derived CDR1 and CDR2 are LGHNA and YSLEER. The CDR3 has 16 amino acids. The CDR3 loop reads CASSQDHPGSGDTQYF. In DNA form, the CDR3 reads TGCGCCAGCAGCCAAGATCATCCAGGTTCTGGAGATACGCAGTATTTT.

The DNA of the CDR3 is TGTGCCAGCAGCTTAAGGAGTTGGTCGGGGCGGGGCTCTGGGGCCAACGTCCTGACTTTC. This encodes CASSLRSWSGRGSGANVLTF. V and J are TRBV11-2 and TRBJ2-6; possible D gene TRBD2, 6 bases. There are 20 residues in the CDR3. V was shortened by 2 bases and J by 0 bases, with 20 bases between the two germline ends. Germline CDR1 reads SGHAT; CDR2 reads FQNNGV.

The chain joins TRBV6-5 to TRBJ2-3, with D unclear. Trimming left V 2 bases short and J 3 bases short, with 9 bases between. This CDR3 contains 14 residues. Germline V gene data show CDR1 as MNHEY and CDR2 as SVGAGI. CDR3 amino acids: CASSYRVATDTQYF. CDR3 coding DNA: TGTGCCAGCAGTTACCGGGTGGCGACAGATACGCAGTATTTT.

There are a few counts of this clonotype. CDR3 coding DNA: TGTGCCAGCAGCCAAGCCGGCTATGAAGCTTTCTTT. Residues: CASSQAGYEAFF. The V call is TRBV3-1, the J call TRBJ1-1; D not certain. CDR1 is LGHDT and CDR2 is YNNKEL in the germline V gene (reference sequence). The CDR3 runs to 12 residues. V was cut by 1 base and J by 7 bases, with 7 bases left in between.